This TCR beta chain was captured by sequencing in a study of cytomegalovirus exposure and HLA in healthy donors. Looking at the study overall: T cells numbering around 190 million yielded more than 100 million unique TCR beta sequences in an earlier analysis. Early released data comprised 80 million to 90 million unique TCRs from HLA-typed donors. Findings and caveats of the study: There were 164 TCR beta chains listed as cytomegalovirus-associated. The authors reported that TCR beta sequences could predict HLA-A and HLA-B alleles. These predictions were accurate for most subjects in the first cohort.

The PCR contained 60 Vbeta and 13 Jbeta primers. The method was immunoSEQ multiplex PCR; TCRdb's version includes in-frame clones alone and lacks a portion of them. Counted here are fewer than 150,000 clones, 70% to 80% occurring once; the ten biggest clones make up 4.9%. About this clone itself: Its antigen is not identified.

The ends lost 5 bases at V and 8 bases at J; junction bases unmatched: 18. CDR3 length: 18 residues. Germline CDR1 reads SEHNR; CDR2 reads FQNEAQ (reference sequence). The sequencing sample was made of PBMCs. This TCR derives from a woman between 45 and 65 years old in good health and CMV-seronegative. The chain joins TRBV7-9 to TRBJ2-2, with TRBD1 matching over 9 bases. CDR3 residues: CASSASVPGQGPRGELFF. The CDR3 bases are TGTGCCAGCAGCGCCAGCGTTCCGGGACAGGGACCCCGGGGGGAGCTGTTTTTT. Supplemented by reference TRBV7-9 and TRBJ2-2, the full variable domain reads DTGVSQNPRHKITKRGQNVTFRCDPISEHNRLYWYRQTLGQGPEFLTYFQNEAQLEKSRLLSDRFSAERPKGSFSTLEIQRTEQGDSAMYLCASSASVPGQGPRGELFFGEGSRLTVL.